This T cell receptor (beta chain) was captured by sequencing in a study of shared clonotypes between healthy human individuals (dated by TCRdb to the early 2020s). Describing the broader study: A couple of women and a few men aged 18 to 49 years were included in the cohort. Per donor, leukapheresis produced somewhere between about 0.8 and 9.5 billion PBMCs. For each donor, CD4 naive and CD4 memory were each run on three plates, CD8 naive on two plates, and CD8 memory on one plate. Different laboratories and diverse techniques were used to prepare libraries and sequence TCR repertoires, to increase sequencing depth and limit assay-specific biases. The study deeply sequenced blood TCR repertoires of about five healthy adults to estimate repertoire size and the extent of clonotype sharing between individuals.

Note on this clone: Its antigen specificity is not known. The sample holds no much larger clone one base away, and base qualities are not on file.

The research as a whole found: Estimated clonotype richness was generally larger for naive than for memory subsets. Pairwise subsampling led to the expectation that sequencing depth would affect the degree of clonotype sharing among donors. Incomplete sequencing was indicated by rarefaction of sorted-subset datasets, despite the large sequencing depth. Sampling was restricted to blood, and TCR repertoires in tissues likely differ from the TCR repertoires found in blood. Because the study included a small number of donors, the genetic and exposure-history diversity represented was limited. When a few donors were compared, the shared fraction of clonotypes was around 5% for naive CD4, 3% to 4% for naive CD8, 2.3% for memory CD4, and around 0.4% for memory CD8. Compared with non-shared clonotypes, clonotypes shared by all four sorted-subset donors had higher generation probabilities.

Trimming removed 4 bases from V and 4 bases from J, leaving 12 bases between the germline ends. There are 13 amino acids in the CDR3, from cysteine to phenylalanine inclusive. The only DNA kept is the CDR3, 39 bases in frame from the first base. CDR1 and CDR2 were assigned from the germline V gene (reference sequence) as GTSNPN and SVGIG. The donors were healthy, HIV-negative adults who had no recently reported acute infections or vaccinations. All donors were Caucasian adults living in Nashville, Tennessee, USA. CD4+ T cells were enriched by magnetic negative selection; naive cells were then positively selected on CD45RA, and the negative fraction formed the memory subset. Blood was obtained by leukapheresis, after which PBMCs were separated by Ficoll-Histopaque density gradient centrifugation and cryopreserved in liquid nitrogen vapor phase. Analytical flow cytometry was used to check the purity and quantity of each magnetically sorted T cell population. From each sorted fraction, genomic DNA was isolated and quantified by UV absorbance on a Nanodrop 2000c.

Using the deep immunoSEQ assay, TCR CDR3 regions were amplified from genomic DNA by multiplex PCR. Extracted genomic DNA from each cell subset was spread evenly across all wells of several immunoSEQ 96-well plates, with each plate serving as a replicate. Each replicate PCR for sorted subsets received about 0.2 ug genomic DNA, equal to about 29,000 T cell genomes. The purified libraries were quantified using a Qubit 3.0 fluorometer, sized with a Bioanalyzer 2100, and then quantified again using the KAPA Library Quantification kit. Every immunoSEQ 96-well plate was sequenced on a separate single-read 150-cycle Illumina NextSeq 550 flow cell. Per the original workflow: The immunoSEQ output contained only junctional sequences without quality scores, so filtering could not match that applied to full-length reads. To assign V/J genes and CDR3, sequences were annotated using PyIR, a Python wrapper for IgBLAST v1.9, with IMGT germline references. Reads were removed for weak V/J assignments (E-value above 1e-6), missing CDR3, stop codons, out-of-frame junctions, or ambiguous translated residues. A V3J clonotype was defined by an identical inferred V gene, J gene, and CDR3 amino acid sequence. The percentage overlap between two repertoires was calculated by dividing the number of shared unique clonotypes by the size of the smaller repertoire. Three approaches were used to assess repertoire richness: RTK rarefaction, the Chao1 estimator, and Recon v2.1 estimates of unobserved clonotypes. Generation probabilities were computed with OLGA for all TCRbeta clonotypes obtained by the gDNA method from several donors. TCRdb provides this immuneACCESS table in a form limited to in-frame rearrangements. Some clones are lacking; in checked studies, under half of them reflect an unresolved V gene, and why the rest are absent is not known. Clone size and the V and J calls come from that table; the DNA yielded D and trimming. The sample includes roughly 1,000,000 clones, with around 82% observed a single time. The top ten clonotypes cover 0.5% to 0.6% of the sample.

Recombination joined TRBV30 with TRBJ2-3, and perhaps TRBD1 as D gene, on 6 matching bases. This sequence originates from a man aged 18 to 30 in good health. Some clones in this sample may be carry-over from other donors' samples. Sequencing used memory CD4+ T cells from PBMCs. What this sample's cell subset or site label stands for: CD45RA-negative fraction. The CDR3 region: CAWTRDTADTQYF. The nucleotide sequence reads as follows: TGTGCCTGGACCCGGGACACCGCAGATACGCAGTATTTT.